A selection of T cell receptor beta chains follows, all from one sample in a study of Ad26.COV2.S vaccination and SARS-CoV-2 variants. Repertoires were generated with immunoSEQ multiplex PCR, while TCRdb's copy carries only in-frame clones and drops some. The sample carries about 370,000 clones, about 88% recorded once. This specimen was peripheral blood, taken in a trial of Ad26.COV2.S vaccine versus placebo. Receptors were obtained from a person aged 18 to 65 who received the Ad26.COV2.S COVID-19 vaccine or a placebo. Each CDR3 is given without its conserved first and last residue.

TRBV3-1/TRBV3-2	TRBJ1-5	ASSKSSGASGLGQPQH
TRBV11-3	TRBJ1-5	ASSLSGTGTNQPQH
TRBV12-5	TRBJ2-7	ASGLLSEQY
TRBV11-2	TRBJ1-2	ASRGGTRREDYGYT
TRBV3-1/TRBV3-2	TRBJ2-1	ASSPDLWLAGGTEQF
TRBV2	TRBJ1-5	ASAPDSHNQPQH
TRBV19	TRBJ2-1	ASSVSGGAYNEQF
TRBV5-4	TRBJ2-2	ASSLDGPTQTGELF
TRBV4-1	TRBJ2-1	ASSQVAARGAHNEQF
TRBV5-1	TRBJ2-1	ASSLVGGNEQF
TRBV5-6	TRBJ2-7	ASSFGPTYEQY
TRBV5-1	TRBJ2-5	ASSPARARQETQY
TRBV19	TRBJ2-1	ASSTWTGAPLEQF
TRBV19	TRBJ1-2	ASNPRDSYGYT
TRBV7-7	TRBJ1-2	ASSSRQGGRAGGYT
TRBV5-1	TRBJ2-7	ASSVDPAREQY
TRBV19	TRBJ1-6	ASSVGTANNSPLH
TRBV18	TRBJ2-3	ASSRGASGATPTQY
TRBV19	TRBJ1-2	ATQKWKDALQDYGYT
TRBV5-1	TRBJ1-2	ASSGSREARFGYT
TRBV12-3/TRBV12-4	TRBJ1-1	ASSLRADTEAF
TRBV4-1	TRBJ1-5	ASSQVALSNQPQH
TRBV6-5	TRBJ1-6	ATGDQPNSPLH
TRBV2	TRBJ2-2	ASSEELADTGELF